Presented here are 16 T cell receptor beta chains from one specimen sequenced in a study of CD8+CD57+ T cells in acquired aplastic anemia. Patients chosen for sequencing had shown CD8+CD57+ cell expansion by flow cytometry. Genomic DNA served as template for TCR beta VDJ and CDR3 profiling. TCRdb reanalysed the reads using MiXCR and keeps one entry per CDR3 protein. Among 130,000 or so distinct CDR3 sequences listed, approximately 41% were seen once. The sample consisted of sorted CD4+, CD8+, or CD8+CD57+ T cells (not recorded which) from PBMCs. These receptor sequences come from a human donor with aplastic anemia.

Concerning this clonotype itself: Germline is not matched at one junction end, which may reflect a read error. V is TRBV5-5 and J is TRBJ1-2; 9 bases map to TRBD1. Germline CDR1 reads SGHKS; CDR2 reads YYEKEE (reference sequence). This CDR3 contains 15 residues. This CDR3 is CASSPGDRDAYGCTF. DNA of the CDR3: TGTGCCAGCAGCCCGGGGGACAGGGACGCCTATGGCTGCACCTTC. The full variable domain, in which reference TRBV5-5 and TRBJ1-2 provide the parts outside the CDR3, is DAGVTQSPTHLIKTRGQQVTLRCSPISGHKSVSWYQQVLGQGPQFIFQYYEKEERGRGNFPDRFSARQFPNYSSELNVNALLLGDSALYLCASSPGDRDAYGCTFGSGTRLTVV.

This clonotype was seen a few times. The genes are TRBV6-2 or TRBV6-3 and TRBJ1-2, with 7 bases that match TRBD1. V lost 2 bases, J lost 1 base, and 13 bases stayed unmatched. The length of the CDR3 is 18 residues. Germline V lookup: CDR1 MNHEY, CDR2 SVGEGT. CDR3 sequence reads: CASSYPFAPGQINYGYTF. The CDR3 DNA sequence: TGTGCCAGCAGTTACCCTTTCGCCCCGGGACAGATTAACTATGGCTACACCTTC.

This chain connects TRBV20-1 to TRBJ2-5; D gene unclear. The CDR3 extends over 14 amino acids. The germline V gene encodes CDR1 DFQATT and CDR2 SNEGSKA (reference sequence). V shed 0 bases and J shed 2 bases, with 10 bases lying between them. The CDR3 region is CSAREGGVQETQYF. DNA for the CDR3: TGCAGTGCTAGAGAGGGCGGAGTACAAGAGACCCAGTACTTC.

The V gene is TRBV20-1, the J gene TRBJ2-3; D is undetermined. Trimming took 2 bases from V and 2 from J, leaving 11 bases between them. CDR3 size: 14 residues. Germline V CDR1 and CDR2: DFQATT, SNEGSKA (reference sequence). The CDR3, as DNA: TGCAGTGCTAGATTTGCAGGAAACACAGATACGCAGTATTTT. It translates to CSARFAGNTDTQYF.

The table lists this clonotype with many counts. V gene TRBV5-1 combines with J gene TRBJ1-2; D gene unclear. Per germline, CDR1 SGHRS and CDR2 YFSETQ. V shed 4 bases and J shed 0 bases, with 13 bases lying between them. This CDR3 has 15 residues. The CDR3 region is CASSLRQTSNYGYTF. CDR3 DNA: TGCGCCAGCAGCCTTCGTCAGACATCTAACTATGGCTACACCTTC.

Notes on this clonotype: A much bigger clone sits one base away, suggesting this may be a read error. The gene calls are TRBV11-2 and TRBJ2-4; possible D gene TRBD1, 7 bases. This CDR3 spans 13 amino acids. Germline V gives CDR1 SGHAT, CDR2 FQNNGV. V gave up 7 bases and J gave up 8 bases, with 15 bases separating them. As DNA, the CDR3 is TGTGCCAGCAACTCTCAGGGGGGAGACATTCAGTACTTC. This encodes CASNSQGGDIQYF.

This clonotype was counted ten times or more. CDR3 region: CASSLEARSNTEAFF. CDR3 nucleotides: TGTGCCAGCAGCTTGGAGGCCAGGAGCAACACTGAAGCTTTCTTT. The chain combines TRBV5-6 with TRBJ1-1; no reliable D call. This CDR3 has 15 amino acids. Germline V gene data show CDR1 as SGHDT and CDR2 as YYEEEE. Trimming pared 0 bases from V and 2 bases from J, leaving 11 bases between.

There are many counts of this clonotype. This sequence joins TRBV4-2 and TRBJ2-3, with D hard to call. The germline CDR1 and CDR2 sequences are LGHNA and YNFKEQ. V was shortened by 2 bases and J by 4 bases, with 10 bases between the two germline ends. The CDR3 length is 14 residues. As DNA, the CDR3 is TGTGCCAGCAGCCAATACCCTAGAGCAGATACGCAGTATTTT. Its translation: CASSQYPRADTQYF.

The rearrangement links TRBV25-1 to TRBJ2-7; 8 bases line up with TRBD1. The junction had 8 bases not matched to a gene; V was cut back by 1 base and J by 6 bases. CDR3 length equals 15 residues. Looked up from germline, CDR1 is MGHDK and CDR2 is SYGVNS. The chain's CDR3 is CASSESQQGQGEQYF. The CDR3 bases are TGTGCCAGCAGTGAATCCCAACAAGGACAGGGCGAGCAGTACTTC.

This clonotype was observed many times. V usage is TRBV5-8 and J usage is TRBJ1-1, with D possibly being TRBD1 (6 bases). CDR1 is SGHTS and CDR2 is YDEGEE in the germline V gene. V lost 5 bases and J lost 5, with 16 bases in between. CDR3 length equals 14 residues. The CDR3 DNA sequence: TGTGCCAGCAGAACCCAGGGGATGAGGACTGAAGCTTTCTTT. It yields the protein CASRTQGMRTEAFF. Variable domain in full (rest from reference TRBV5-8 and TRBJ1-1): EAGVTQSPTHLIKTRGQQATLRCSPISGHTSVYWYQQALGLGLQFLLWYDEGEERNRGNFPPRFSGRQFPNYSSELNVNALELEDSALYLCASRTQGMRTEAFFGQGTRLTVV.

This clonotype showed up many times. This chain connects TRBV9 to TRBJ2-3, with 7 positions matching TRBD1. V trimming: 4 bases; J trimming: 4 bases; junction bases outside the gene matches: 12. Germline CDR1 SGDLS, CDR2 YYNGEE. CDR3 length: 16 residues. CDR3 protein: CASSTSGTVWADTQYF. In nucleotides, the CDR3 is TGTGCCAGCAGCACCTCAGGGACAGTGTGGGCAGATACGCAGTATTTT.

This clonotype is judged medium-sized (0.01 to 0.1%). The chain carries TRBV15 and TRBJ2-7, with a weak D call TRBD1 (5 bases). Looked up from germline, CDR1 is LNHNV and CDR2 is YYDKDF (reference sequence). The CDR3 runs to 15 residues. V was pared by 1 base and J by 2 bases, with 12 bases between. The CDR3 nucleotides are TGTGCCACCAGCAGAGGACGTCAGGGCCCCTACGAGCAGTACTTC. Its translation: CATSRGRQGPYEQYF.

The chain employs TRBV11-1 and TRBJ1-6; the match to TRBD1 covers 12 bases. With 1 base clipped from V and 5 bases from J, the junction kept 6 bases outside the gene matches. This CDR3 has 18 residues. Looked up from germline, CDR1 is SGHAT and CDR2 is FQDESV (reference sequence). This CDR3 is CASSLDGGQGANNSPLHF. The DNA of the CDR3 is TGTGCCAGCAGCTTAGATGGGGGACAGGGGGCAAATAATTCACCCCTCCACTTT.

This clonotype was found many times. The rearrangement joins TRBV2 to TRBJ1-5; no reliable D call. The CDR3 runs 14 residues. Looked up from germline, CDR1 is SNHLY and CDR2 is FYNNEI. Trimming shortened V by 9 bases and J by 4 bases, and 16 bases separated the two germline ends. The CDR3 sequence: CASSRRSENQPQHF. CDR3 DNA sequence: TGTGCCAGTTCCCGGAGGTCGGAAAATCAGCCCCAGCATTTT.

The chain uses TRBV19 and TRBJ1-4; D not resolved. Trimming stripped 3 bases from V and 0 bases from J, with 5 bases between. This CDR3 is built from 14 residues. Germline loops: CDR1 LNHDA, CDR2 SQIVND (reference sequence). CDR3: CASSITATNEKLFF. CDR3 bases: TGTGCCAGTAGTATTACCGCAACTAATGAAAAACTGTTTTTT.

Of note for this clonotype: An end of the junction differs from the germline gene, which may be a read error. CDR3 coding DNA: TGTGCCTGGACGAAGCAGACAGGGGGCGCGGGGGGCTACGCCTTC. As protein: CAWTKQTGGAGGYAF. The V and J genes are TRBV30 and TRBJ1-2, with TRBD1 matching 10 bases. Per the germline V gene, CDR1 is GTSNPN and CDR2 is SVGIG (reference sequence). This CDR3 has 15 residues. The complete variable domain, with remaining parts taken from reference TRBV30 and TRBJ1-2, reads SQTIHQWPATLVQPVGSPLSLECTVEGTSNPNLYWYRQAAGRGLQLLFYSVGIGQISSEVPQNLSASRPQDRQFILSSKKLLLSDSGFYLCAWTKQTGGAGGYAFGSGTRLTVV.